The present entry profiles one TCR beta chain with its context. Antigen: not known. The CDR3 runs 13 residues. CDR1 is SGHDN and CDR2 is FVKESK in the germline V gene. V shed 1 base and J 6 bases; nucleotides not matched to a gene: 3. The sequencing template was cDNA reverse transcribed from extracted RNA. The protocol was immunoSEQ multiplex PCR, while the TCRdb copy is restricted to in-frame clones and leaves out a portion. The profile shows approximately 150,000 clones, 87% of them singletons. This record belongs to a study of CD8+ T cells in alopecia areata. Study-wide results and limits: Researchers reported that TCR sharing among patients proved less clear than in mice, possibly HLA-linked.

Lesional scalp punch biopsies and peripheral blood came from alopecia areata patients. The sample was CD8+ T cells sorted from blood, taken at week 0. The receptor comes from a human donor with alopecia areata. The chain combines TRBV14 with TRBJ2-7; 7 bases are shared with TRBD1. This CDR3 is CASSQATGFEQYF. The DNA for the CDR3 is TGTGCCAGCAGCCAAGCGACAGGGTTCGAGCAGTACTTC.